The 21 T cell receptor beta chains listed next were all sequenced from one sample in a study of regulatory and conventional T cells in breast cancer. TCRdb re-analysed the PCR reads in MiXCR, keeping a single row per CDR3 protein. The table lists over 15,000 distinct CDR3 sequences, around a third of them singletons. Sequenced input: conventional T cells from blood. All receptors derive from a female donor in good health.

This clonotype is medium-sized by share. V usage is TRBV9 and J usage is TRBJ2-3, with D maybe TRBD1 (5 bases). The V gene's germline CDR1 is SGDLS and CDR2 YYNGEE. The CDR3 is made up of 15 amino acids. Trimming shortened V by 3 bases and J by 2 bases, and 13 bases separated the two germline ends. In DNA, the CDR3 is TGTGCCAGCAGCGCCCAGGGCACACACACAGATACGCAGTATTTT. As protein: CASSAQGTHTDTQYF.

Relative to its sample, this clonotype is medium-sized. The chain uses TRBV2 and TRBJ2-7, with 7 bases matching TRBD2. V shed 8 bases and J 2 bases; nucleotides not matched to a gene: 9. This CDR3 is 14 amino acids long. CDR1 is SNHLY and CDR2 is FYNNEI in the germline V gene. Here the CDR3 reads CASRRELYPYEQYF. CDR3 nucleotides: TGTGCCAGCCGGCGGGAGCTCTATCCCTACGAGCAGTACTTC.

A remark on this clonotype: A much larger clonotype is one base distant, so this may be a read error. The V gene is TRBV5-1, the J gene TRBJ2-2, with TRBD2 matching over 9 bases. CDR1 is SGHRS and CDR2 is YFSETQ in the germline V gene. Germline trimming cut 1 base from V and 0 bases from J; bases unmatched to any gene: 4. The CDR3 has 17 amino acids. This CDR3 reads CASSLPAGGTNTGELFF. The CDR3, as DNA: TGCGCCAGCAGCTTGCCAGCGGGGGGTACGAACACCGGGGAGCTGTTTTTT. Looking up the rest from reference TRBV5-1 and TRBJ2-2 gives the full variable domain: KAGVTQTPRYLIKTRGQQVTLSCSPISGHRSVSWYQQTPGQGLQFLFEYFSETQRNKGNFPGRFSGRQFSNSRSEMNVSTLELGDSALYLCASSLPAGGTNTGELFFGEGSRLTVL.

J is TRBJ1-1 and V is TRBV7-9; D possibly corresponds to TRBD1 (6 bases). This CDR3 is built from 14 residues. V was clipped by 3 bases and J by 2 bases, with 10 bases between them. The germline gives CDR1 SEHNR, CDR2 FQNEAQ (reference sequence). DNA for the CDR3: TGTGCCAGCAGCTTGGGACAAGTAAACACTGAAGCTTTCTTT. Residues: CASSLGQVNTEAFF.

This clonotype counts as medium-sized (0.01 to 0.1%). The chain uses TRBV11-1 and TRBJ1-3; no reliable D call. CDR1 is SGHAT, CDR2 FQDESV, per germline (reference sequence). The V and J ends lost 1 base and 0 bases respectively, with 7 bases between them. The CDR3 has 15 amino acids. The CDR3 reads CASSLGTASGNTIYF. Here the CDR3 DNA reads TGTGCCAGCAGCTTAGGGACGGCCTCTGGAAACACCATATATTTT. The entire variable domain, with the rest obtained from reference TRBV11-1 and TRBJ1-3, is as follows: EAEVAQSPRYKITEKSQAVAFWCDPISGHATLYWYRQILGQGPELLVQFQDESVVDDSQLPKDRFSAERLKGVDSTLKIQPAELGDSAMYLCASSLGTASGNTIYFGEGSWLTVV.

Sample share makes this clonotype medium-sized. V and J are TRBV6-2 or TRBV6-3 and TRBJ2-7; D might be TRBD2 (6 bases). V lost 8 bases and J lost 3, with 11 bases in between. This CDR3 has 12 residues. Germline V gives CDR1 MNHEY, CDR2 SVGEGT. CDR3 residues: CASAWGDYEQYF. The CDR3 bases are TGTGCCAGCGCTTGGGGGGACTACGAGCAGTACTTC.

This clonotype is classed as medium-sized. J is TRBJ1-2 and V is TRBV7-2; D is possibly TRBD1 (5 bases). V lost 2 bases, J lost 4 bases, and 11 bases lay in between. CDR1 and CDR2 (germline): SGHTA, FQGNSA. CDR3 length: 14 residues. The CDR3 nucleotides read TGTGCCAGCAGCTTAAGGGGAGACAGCTATGGCTACACCTTC. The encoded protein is CASSLRGDSYGYTF.

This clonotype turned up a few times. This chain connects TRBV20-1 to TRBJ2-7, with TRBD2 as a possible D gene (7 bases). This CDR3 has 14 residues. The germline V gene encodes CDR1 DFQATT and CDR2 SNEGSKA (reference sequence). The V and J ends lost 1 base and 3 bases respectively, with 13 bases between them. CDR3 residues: CSARVGGGVYEQYF. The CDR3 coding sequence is TGCAGTGCTAGAGTGGGAGGGGGAGTCTACGAGCAGTACTTC.

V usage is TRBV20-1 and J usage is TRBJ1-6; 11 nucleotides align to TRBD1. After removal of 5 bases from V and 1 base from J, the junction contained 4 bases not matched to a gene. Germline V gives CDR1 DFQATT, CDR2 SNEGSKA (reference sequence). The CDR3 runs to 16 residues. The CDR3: CSAYGTGGSYNSPLHF. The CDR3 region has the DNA TGCAGTGCTTACGGGACAGGGGGTTCCTATAATTCACCCCTCCACTTT.

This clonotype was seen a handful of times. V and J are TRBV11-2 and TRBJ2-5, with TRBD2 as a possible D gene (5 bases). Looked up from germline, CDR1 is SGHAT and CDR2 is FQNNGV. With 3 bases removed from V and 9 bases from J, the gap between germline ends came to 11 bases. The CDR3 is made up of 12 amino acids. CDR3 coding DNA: TGTGCCAGCAGCTTTGGAGGTCCGGCCCAGTACTTC. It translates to CASSFGGPAQYF.

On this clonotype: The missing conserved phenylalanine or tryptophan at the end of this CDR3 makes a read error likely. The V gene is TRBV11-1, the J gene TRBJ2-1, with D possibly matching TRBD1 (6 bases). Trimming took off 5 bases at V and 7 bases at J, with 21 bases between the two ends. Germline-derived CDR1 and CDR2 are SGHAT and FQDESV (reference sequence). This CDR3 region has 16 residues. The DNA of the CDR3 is TGTGCCAGCAGCACTCCACAGGGAAAGGGTAGGAATGAGCAGTTCCTC. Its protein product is CASSTPQGKGRNEQFL.

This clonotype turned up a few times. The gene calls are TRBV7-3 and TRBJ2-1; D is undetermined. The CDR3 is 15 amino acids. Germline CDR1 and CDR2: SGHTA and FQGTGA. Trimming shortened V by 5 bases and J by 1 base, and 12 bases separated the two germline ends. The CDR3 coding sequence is TGTGCCAGCAGCCTAGAGGCAACGTCCTACAATGAGCAGTTCTTC. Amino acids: CASSLEATSYNEQFF.

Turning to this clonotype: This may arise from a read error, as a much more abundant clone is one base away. The CDR3 region is CASSLFRTGSLEDEASF. In nucleotides, the CDR3 is TGCGCCAGCAGCTTGTTTAGGACAGGGAGCCTCGAGGATGAAGCTTCCTTT. The chain links TRBV5-1 to TRBJ1-1, with 8 bases identical to TRBD1. The CDR3 totals 17 residues. Per the germline V gene, CDR1 is SGHRS and CDR2 is YFSETQ.

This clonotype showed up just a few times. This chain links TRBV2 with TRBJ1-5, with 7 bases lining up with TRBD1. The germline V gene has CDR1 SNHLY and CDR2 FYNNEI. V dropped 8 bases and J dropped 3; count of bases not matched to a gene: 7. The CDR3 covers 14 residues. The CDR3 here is CASSRQGNNQPQHF. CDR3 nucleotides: TGTGCCAGCTCAAGACAGGGTAACAATCAGCCCCAGCATTTT. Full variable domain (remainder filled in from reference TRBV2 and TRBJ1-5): EPEVTQTPSHQVTQMGQEVILRCVPISNHLYFYWYRQILGQKVEFLVSFYNNEISEKSEIFDDQFSVERPDGSNFTLKIRSTKLEDSAMYFCASSRQGNNQPQHFGDGTRLSIL.

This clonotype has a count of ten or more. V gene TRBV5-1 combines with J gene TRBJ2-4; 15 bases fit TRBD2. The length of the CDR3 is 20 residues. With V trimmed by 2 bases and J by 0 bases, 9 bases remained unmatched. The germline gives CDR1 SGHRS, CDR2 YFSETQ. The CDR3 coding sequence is TGCGCCAGCAGCTTTTATCCGGGACTAGCGGGAGGCCTAGCCAAAAACATTCAGTACTTC. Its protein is CASSFYPGLAGGLAKNIQYF.

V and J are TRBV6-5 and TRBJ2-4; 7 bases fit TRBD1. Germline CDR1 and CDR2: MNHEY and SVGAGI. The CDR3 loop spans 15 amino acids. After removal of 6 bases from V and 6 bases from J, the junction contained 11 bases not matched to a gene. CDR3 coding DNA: TGTGCCAGCAGCCCCGACAGGGTTCAAACAAACATTCAGTACTTC. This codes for CASSPDRVQTNIQYF.

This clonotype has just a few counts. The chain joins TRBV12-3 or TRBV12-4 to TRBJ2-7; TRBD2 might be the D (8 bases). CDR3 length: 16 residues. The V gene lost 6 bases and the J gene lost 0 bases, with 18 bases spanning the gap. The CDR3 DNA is TGTGCCAGCAGCTTGGGGACAGCGGGGGTCTCCTACGAGCAGTACTTC. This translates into CASSLGTAGVSYEQYF.

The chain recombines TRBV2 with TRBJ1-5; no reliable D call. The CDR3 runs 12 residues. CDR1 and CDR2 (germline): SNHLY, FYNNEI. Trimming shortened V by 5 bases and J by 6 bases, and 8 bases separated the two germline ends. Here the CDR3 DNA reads TGTGCCAGCAGTACAGCGGCTCAGCCCCAGCATTTT. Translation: CASSTAAQPQHF.

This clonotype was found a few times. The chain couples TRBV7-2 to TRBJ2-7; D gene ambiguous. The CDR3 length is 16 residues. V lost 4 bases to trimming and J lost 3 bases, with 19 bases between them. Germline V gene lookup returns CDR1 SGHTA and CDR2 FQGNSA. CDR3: CASSWRGASLGYEQYF. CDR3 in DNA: TGTGCCAGCAGCTGGCGAGGAGCGTCCTTAGGCTACGAGCAGTACTTC.

This CDR3 is CASSPGGDREYPQHF. CDR3 coding DNA: TGCGCCAGCTCCCCTGGGGGTGATAGGGAATATCCCCAGCATTTT. The V and J genes are TRBV5-1 and TRBJ1-5; TRBD1 might be the D (5 bases). V gave up 7 bases and J gave up 10 bases, with 24 bases separating them. CDR3 length: 15 residues. CDR1 is SGHRS and CDR2 is YFSETQ in the germline V gene.

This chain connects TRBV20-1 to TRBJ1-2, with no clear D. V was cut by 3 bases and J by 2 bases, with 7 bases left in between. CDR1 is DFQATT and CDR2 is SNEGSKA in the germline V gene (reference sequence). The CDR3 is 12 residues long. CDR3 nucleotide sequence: TGCAGTGCTAGCTTGGGGAACTATGGCTACACCTTC. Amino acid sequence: CSASLGNYGYTF.